The sequence of this T cell receptor (beta chain) was determined in a study of blood T cell repertoires in COVID-19. Study-wide background: PBMCs, B-cell-depleted T cells, or T cells were the source of the cDNA or gDNA that made up the material.

Original data processing: Researchers report that nucleated cell counts were estimated from reference gene primer amplification. Clones were read by immunoSEQ multiplex PCR, and TCRdb kept only the in-frame ones, dropping some. V and J calls and clone size follow that table, whereas D and trimming were derived from the DNA. The table has roughly 16,000 clones, 80% to 90% seen once; the top ten hold around a tenth. Per the germline V gene, CDR1 is SGHRS and CDR2 is YFSETQ. This CDR3 is 15 amino acids long. J was trimmed by 7 bases and V by 10 bases; bases with no gene match: 14. The rearrangement uses TRBV5-1 and TRBJ2-1, with TRBD1 matching 10 bases. This TCR was recovered from a man older than 75 with acute or convalescent COVID-19. Sequencing was carried out using peripheral blood. CDR3 nucleotide sequence: TGCGCCTCCCGTCTCCCGGGGACAGGGGTAAATGAGCAGTTCTTC. Translating gives CASRLPGTGVNEQFF.